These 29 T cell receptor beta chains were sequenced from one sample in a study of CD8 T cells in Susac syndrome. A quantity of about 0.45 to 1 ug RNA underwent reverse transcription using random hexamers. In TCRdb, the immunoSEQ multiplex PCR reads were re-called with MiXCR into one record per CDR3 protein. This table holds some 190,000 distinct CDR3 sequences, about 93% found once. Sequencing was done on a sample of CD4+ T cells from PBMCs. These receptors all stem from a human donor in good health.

Here the CDR3 DNA reads TGCGCCAGCAGCTTGGAGGGGCAAATCACAGATACGCAGTATTTT. It yields the protein CASSLEGQITDTQYF. The chain couples TRBV5-1 to TRBJ2-3, with D perhaps TRBD1 (5 bases). CDR3 length equals 15 residues. Germline V gene lookup returns CDR1 SGHRS and CDR2 YFSETQ. V gave up 0 bases and J gave up 2 bases, with 10 bases separating them.

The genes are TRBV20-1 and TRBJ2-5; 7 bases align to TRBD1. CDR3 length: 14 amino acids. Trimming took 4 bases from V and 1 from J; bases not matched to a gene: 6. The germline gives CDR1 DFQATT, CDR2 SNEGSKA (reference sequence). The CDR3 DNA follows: TGCAGTGCTAAGGACAGGACCTTCCAAGAGACCCAGTACTTC. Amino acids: CSAKDRTFQETQYF.

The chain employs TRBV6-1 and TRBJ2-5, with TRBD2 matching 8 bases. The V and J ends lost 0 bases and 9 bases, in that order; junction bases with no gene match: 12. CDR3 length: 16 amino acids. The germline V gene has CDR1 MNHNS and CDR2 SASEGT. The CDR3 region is CASSEAPGGAQGAQYF. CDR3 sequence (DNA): TGTGCCAGCAGTGAAGCCCCGGGGGGGGCCCAAGGGGCCCAGTACTTC.

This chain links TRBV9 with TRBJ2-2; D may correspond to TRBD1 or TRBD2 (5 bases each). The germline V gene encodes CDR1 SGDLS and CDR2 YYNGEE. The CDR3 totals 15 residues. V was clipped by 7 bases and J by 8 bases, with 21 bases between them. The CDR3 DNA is TGTGCCAGCTCGTTAGGGGACCTCTTGGTTGGGGAGCTGTTTTTT. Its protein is CASSLGDLLVGELFF.

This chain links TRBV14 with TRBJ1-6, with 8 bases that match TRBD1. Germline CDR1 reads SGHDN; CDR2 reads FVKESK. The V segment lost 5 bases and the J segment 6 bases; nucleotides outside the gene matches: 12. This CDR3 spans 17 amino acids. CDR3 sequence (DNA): TGTGCCAGCAGCGGCAGGGGGCCCGGGCCATTTAATTCACCCCTCCACTTT. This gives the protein CASSGRGPGPFNSPLHF.

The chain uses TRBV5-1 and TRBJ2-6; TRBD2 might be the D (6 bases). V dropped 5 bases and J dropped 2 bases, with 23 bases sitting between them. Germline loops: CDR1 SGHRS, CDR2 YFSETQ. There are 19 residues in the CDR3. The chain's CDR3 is CASRATGTRVNTGANVLTF. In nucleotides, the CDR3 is TGCGCCAGCAGGGCCACTGGGACTCGGGTTAACACTGGGGCCAACGTCCTGACTTTC.

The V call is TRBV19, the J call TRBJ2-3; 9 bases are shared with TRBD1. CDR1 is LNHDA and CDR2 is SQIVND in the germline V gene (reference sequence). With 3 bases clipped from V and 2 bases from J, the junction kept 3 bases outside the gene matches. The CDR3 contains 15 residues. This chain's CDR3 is CASSMGQGSTDTQYF. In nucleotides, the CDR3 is TGTGCCAGTAGTATGGGACAGGGATCCACAGATACGCAGTATTTT.

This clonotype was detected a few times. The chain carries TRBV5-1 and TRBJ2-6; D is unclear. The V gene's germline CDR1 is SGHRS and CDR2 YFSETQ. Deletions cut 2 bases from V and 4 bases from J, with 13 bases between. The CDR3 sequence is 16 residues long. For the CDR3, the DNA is TGCGCCAGCAGCTTCAACCAGCCCAAAGGGGCCAACGTCCTGACTTTC. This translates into CASSFNQPKGANVLTF. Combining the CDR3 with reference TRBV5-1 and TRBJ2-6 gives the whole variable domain KAGVTQTPRYLIKTRGQQVTLSCSPISGHRSVSWYQQTPGQGLQFLFEYFSETQRNKGNFPGRFSGRQFSNSRSEMNVSTLELGDSALYLCASSFNQPKGANVLTFGAGSRLTVL.

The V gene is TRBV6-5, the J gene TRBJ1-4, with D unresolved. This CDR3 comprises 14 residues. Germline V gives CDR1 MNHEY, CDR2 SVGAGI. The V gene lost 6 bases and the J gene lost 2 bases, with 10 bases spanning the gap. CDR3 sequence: CASRSTFTNEKLFF. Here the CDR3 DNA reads TGTGCCAGCAGGTCGACATTTACTAATGAAAAACTGTTTTTT.

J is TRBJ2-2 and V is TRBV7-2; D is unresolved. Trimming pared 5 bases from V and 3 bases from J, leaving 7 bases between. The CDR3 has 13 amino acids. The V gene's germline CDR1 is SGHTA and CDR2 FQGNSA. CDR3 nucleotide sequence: TGTGCCAGCAGCAGCACCCACACCGGGGAGCTGTTTTTT. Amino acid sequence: CASSSTHTGELFF.

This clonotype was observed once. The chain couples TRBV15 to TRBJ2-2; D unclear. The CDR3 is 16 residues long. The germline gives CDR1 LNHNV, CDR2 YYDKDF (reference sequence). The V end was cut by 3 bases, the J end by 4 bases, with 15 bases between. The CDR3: CATSRTPPASTGELFF. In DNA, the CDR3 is TGTGCCACCAGCAGGACACCCCCCGCAAGCACCGGGGAGCTGTTTTTT. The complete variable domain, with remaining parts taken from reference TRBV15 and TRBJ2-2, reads DAMVIQNPRYQVTQFGKPVTLSCSQTLNHNVMYWYQQKSSQAPKLLFHYYDKDFNNEADTPDNFQSRRPNTSFCFLDIRSPGLGDTAMYLCATSRTPPASTGELFFGEGSRLTVL.

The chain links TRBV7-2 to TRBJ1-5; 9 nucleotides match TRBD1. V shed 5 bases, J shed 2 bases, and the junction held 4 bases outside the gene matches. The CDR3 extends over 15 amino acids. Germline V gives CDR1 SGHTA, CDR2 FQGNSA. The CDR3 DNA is TGTGCCAGCAGCGCTACAGGGGGCGGCAATCAGCCCCAGCATTTT. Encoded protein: CASSATGGGNQPQHF.

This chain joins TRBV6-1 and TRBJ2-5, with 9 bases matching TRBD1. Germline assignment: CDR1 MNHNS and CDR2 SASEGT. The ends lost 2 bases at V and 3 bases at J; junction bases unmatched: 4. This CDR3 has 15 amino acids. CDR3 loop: CASSELGTGKETQYF. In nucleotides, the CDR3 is TGTGCCAGCAGTGAACTTGGGACAGGGAAAGAGACCCAGTACTTC.

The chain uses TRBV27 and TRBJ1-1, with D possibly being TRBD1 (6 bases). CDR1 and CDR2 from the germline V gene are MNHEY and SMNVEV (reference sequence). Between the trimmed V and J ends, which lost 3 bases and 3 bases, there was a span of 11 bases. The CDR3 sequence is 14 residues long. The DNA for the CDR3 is TGTGCCAGCAGTTTCCAGGGGACCCACACTGAAGCTTTCTTT. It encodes CASSFQGTHTEAFF.

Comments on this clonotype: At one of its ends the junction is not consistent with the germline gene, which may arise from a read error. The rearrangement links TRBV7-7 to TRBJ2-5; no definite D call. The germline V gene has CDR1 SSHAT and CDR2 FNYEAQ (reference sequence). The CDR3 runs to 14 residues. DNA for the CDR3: TGTGCTAGCAGCGTTCTGATTCCCACCGAGACCCAGTACTTC. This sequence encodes CASSVLIPTETQYF.

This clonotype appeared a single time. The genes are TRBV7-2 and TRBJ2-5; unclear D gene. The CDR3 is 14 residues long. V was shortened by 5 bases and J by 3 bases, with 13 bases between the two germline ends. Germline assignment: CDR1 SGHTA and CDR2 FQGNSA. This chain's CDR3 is CASSQPGKKETQYF. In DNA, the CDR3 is TGTGCCAGCAGCCAGCCTGGGAAAAAAGAGACCCAGTACTTC. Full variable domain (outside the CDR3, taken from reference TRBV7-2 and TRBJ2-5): GAGVSQSPSNKVTEKGKDVELRCDPISGHTALYWYRQSLGQGLEFLIYFQGNSAPDKSGLPSDRFSAERTGGSVSTLTIQRTQQEDSAVYLCASSQPGKKETQYFGPGTRLLVL.

CDR3 sequence reads: CASSLGLGPGTQYF. CDR3 sequence (DNA): TGTGCCAGCAGCTTAGGGTTGGGACCCGGTACGCAGTATTTT. The chain joins TRBV7-2 to TRBJ2-3, with D possibly being TRBD1 or TRBD2 (5 bases each). The CDR3 contains 14 residues. V dropped 1 base and J dropped 8 bases, with 13 bases sitting between them. Looked up from germline, CDR1 is SGHTA and CDR2 is FQGNSA.

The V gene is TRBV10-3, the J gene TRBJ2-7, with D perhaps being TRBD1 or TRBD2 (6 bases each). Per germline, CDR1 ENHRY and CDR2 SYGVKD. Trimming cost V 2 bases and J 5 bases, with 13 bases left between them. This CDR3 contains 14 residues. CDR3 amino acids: CAISEAPGADEQYF. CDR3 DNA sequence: TGTGCCATCAGTGAGGCTCCGGGGGCTGACGAGCAGTACTTC.

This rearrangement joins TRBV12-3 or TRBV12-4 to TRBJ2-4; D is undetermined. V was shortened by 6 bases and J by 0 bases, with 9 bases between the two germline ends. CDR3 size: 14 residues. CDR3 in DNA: TGTGCCAGCAGCTCCCTTGTAGCCAAAAACATTCAGTACTTC. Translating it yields CASSSLVAKNIQYF.

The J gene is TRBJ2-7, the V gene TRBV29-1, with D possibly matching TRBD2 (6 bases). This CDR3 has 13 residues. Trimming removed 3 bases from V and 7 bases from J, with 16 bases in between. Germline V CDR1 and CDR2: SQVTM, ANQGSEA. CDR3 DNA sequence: TGCAGCGTTGACTGGGGGACCGGAGGGGAGCAGTACTTC. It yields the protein CSVDWGTGGEQYF.

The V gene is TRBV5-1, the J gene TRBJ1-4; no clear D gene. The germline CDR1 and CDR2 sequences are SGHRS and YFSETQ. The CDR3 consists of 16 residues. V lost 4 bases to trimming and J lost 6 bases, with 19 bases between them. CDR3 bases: TGCGCCAGCAGCGAGACTGAGGTTAGAGCGGATGAAAAACTGTTTTTT. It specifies CASSETEVRADEKLFF.

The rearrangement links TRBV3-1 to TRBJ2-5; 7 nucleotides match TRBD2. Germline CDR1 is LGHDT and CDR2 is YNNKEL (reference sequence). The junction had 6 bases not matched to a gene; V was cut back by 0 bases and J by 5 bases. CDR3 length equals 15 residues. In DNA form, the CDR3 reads TGTGCCAGCAGCCAAGATCCGGGGCGGGGGGAGACCCAGTACTTC. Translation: CASSQDPGRGETQYF.

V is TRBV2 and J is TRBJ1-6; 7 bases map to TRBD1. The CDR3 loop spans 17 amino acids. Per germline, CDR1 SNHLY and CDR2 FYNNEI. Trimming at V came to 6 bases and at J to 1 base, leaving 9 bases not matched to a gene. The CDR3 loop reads CASRYDRAGSYNSPLHF. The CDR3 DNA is TGTGCCAGCAGGTACGACAGGGCCGGGTCCTATAATTCACCCCTCCACTTT.

The CDR3, as DNA: TGCGCCAGCAGCGGCGACCCCTCCTACAATGAGCAGTTCTTC. As protein: CASSGDPSYNEQFF. The rearrangement uses TRBV5-1 and TRBJ2-1, with D uncertain. Trimming removed 4 bases from V and 0 bases from J, with 8 bases in between. The CDR3 has 14 residues. Germline V gene data show CDR1 as SGHRS and CDR2 as YFSETQ.

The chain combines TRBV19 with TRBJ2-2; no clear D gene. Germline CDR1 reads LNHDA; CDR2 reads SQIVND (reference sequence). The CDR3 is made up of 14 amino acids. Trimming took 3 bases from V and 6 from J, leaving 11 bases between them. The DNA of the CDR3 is TGTGCCAGTAGTATCGTGGGTCTGGCCGGGGAGCTGTTTTTT. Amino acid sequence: CASSIVGLAGELFF.

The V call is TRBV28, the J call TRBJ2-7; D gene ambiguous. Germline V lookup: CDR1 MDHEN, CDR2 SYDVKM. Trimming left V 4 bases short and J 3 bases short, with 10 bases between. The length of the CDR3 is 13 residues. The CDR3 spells CASSSQHSYEQYF. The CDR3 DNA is TGTGCCAGCAGTTCCCAGCATAGCTACGAGCAGTACTTC.

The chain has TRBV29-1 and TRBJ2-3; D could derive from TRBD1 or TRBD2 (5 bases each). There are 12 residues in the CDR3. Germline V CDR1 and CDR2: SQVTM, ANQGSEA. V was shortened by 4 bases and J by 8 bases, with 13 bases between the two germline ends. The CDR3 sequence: CSVVGDQLTQYF. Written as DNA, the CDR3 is TGCAGCGTTGTGGGGGATCAACTTACGCAGTATTTT.

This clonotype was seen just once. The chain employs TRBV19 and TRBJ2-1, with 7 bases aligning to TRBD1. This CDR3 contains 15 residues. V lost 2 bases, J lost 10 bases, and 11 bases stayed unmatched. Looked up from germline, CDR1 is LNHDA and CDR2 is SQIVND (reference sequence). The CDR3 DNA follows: TGTGCCAGTAGTATAATCACGGACAGGACGGGCGAGCAGTTCTTC. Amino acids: CASSIITDRTGEQFF. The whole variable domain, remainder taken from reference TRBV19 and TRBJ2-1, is DGGITQSPKYLFRKEGQNVTLSCEQNLNHDAMYWYRQDPGQGLRLIYYSQIVNDFQKGDIAEGYSVSREKKESFPLTVTSAQKNPTAFYLCASSIITDRTGEQFFGPGTRLTVL.

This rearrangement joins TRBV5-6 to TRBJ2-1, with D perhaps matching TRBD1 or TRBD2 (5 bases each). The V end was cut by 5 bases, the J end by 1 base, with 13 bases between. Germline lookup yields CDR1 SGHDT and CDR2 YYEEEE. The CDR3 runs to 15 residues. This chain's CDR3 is CASRPGRMSYNEQFF. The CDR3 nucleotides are TGTGCCAGCAGGCCGGGACGTATGTCCTACAATGAGCAGTTCTTC.